The 9 T cell receptor beta chains below come from one sample, sequenced in a study of T cell changes during pregnancy in multiple sclerosis. Measured with immunoSEQ multiplex PCR; TCRdb has only the in-frame clones, and not every one. The sample includes a few thousand clones, approximately 90% of them seen just once. The source was CD8+ T cells from peripheral blood mononuclear cells, collected in the first trimester of pregnancy. The receptors derive from a female donor in good health, enrolled as a control in a pregnancy study.

V and J are TRBV6-5 and TRBJ2-5; D may be TRBD1 (7 bases). The DNA end favors TRBJ2-7, so the J call may be wrong. Germline V gives CDR1 MNHEY, CDR2 SVGAGI. The length of the CDR3 is 16 residues. The CDR3 coding sequence is TGTGCCAGCAGTTACTCGGCGGGGACAGCGGATTACGAGCAGTACTTC. It is translated as CASSYSAGTADYEQYF.

This chain uses TRBV12-5 with TRBJ1-2; D ambiguous. The ends were cut back, 1 base at V and 10 bases at J, with 13 bases in the middle. This CDR3 contains 13 residues. Germline V CDR1 and CDR2: LGHNT, FRNRAP. For the CDR3, the DNA is TGTGCTAGTGGTTTGGGGCAGCGGTCGACCTACACCTTC. Its protein product is CASGLGQRSTYTF.

The chain employs TRBV11-2 and TRBJ2-3, with 8 bases aligning to TRBD1. Germline CDR1 is SGHAT and CDR2 is FQNNGV. V shed 1 base, J shed 0 bases, and the junction held 3 bases outside the gene matches. The CDR3 has 16 amino acids. The chain's CDR3 is CASSLGQGASTDTQYF. The CDR3 DNA reads TGTGCCAGCAGCTTAGGTCAGGGGGCTAGCACAGATACGCAGTATTTT.

This clone was seen just once. V usage is TRBV27 and J usage is TRBJ1-1; D is possibly TRBD1 (6 bases). Trimming left V 5 bases short and J 8 bases short, with 9 bases between. The CDR3 consists of 11 residues. Germline assignment: CDR1 MNHEY and CDR2 SMNVEV (reference sequence). The CDR3 coding sequence is TGTGCCAGCAGTCTGGGGACAGAAGCTTTCTTT. Residues: CASSLGTEAFF.

The chain combines TRBV10-3 with TRBJ2-2; TRBD2 might be the D (6 bases). With 8 bases removed from V and 2 bases from J, the gap between germline ends came to 15 bases. Germline V gene lookup returns CDR1 ENHRY and CDR2 SYGVKD. CDR3 size: 15 residues. The CDR3, as DNA: TGTGCCATCGGTCGGGGGAGCGGAAACACCGGGGAGCTGTTTTTT. This gives the protein CAIGRGSGNTGELFF.

In its sample, this clone was seen once. The chain has TRBV5-1 and TRBJ2-2; 14 bases line up with TRBD2. The V and J ends lost 3 bases and 5 bases, in that order; junction bases with no gene match: 6. Per germline, CDR1 SGHRS and CDR2 YFSETQ. The CDR3 spans 17 residues. The CDR3 sequence is CASSSGTSGRFTGELFF. CDR3 DNA sequence: TGCGCCAGCAGCTCCGGGACTAGCGGGAGATTTACCGGGGAGCTGTTTTTT.

V usage is TRBV18 and J usage is TRBJ1-4, with 7 bases that match TRBD1. V shed 6 bases and J 8 bases; nucleotides not matched to a gene: 9. The CDR3 runs 14 residues. CDR1 is KGHSH and CDR2 is LQKENI in the germline V gene. The CDR3 sequence is CASSLTGLREKLFF. The CDR3 DNA reads TGTGCCAGCTCGTTGACAGGGTTGAGAGAAAAACTGTTTTTT.

The chain recombines TRBV4-1 with TRBJ1-1, with 9 bases that match TRBD1. Germline-derived CDR1 and CDR2 are MGHRA and YSYEKL. V was pared by 0 bases and J by 3 bases, with 11 bases of the junction left unmatched. CDR3 length equals 18 residues. The CDR3 DNA reads as TGCGCCAGCAGCCAAGATACAGGACAGGGGTTCGGGGACACTGAAGCTTTCTTT. It is translated as CASSQDTGQGFGDTEAFF.

The J gene is TRBJ2-5, the V gene TRBV27, with 7 bases lining up with TRBD1. TRBJ2-7 explains the end of the DNA better; the J call may be wrong. CDR1 is MNHEY and CDR2 is SMNVEV in the germline V gene (reference sequence). The CDR3 runs 15 residues. The CDR3 loop reads CASSLSTGTLYEQYF. DNA for the CDR3: TGTGCCAGCAGTTTATCGACAGGGACCCTATACGAGCAGTACTTC.